The entry below gives a single TCR beta chain sequence along with its context. What it binds is unknown. The data derive from a study of cytomegalovirus exposure and HLA in healthy donors. The study's findings and limits: A previous analysis found most TCR beta V segments productive roughly 87% or roughly 30% of the time. Per published reports, the classifier diagnosed cytomegalovirus status with high specificity and sensitivity.

The study ran its PCR with 60 Vbeta and 13 Jbeta primers. Sequencing was performed with immunoSEQ multiplex PCR; in TCRdb, only in-frame clones are kept and a portion is missing. The repertoire holds about 190,000 clones, 60% to 85% seen once, with around 1.6% in the top ten. The CDR3 has 13 residues. Trimming left V 5 bases short and J 9 bases short, with 11 bases between. The germline V gene encodes CDR1 MNHEY and CDR2 SMNVEV (reference sequence). The TCR originated in a young woman in good health and CMV-seronegative. This sequence joins TRBV27 and TRBJ1-6; D unclear. Sequences were obtained from PBMCs. CDR3 sequence (DNA): TGTGCCAGCAGTCGTGGCCTTGGTTCACCCCTCCACTTT. Its protein product is CASSRGLGSPLHF.